Listed here is a single T cell receptor beta chain. The record originates from a study of cytotoxic CD8 clonotypes in ibrutinib-treated CLL. Roughly 1.9 micrograms of genomic DNA from cryopreserved PBMCs went into TCR beta libraries. Per the germline V gene, CDR1 is GTSNPN and CDR2 is SVGIG (reference sequence). The CDR3 consists of 13 residues. With 1 base removed from V and 8 bases from J, the gap between germline ends came to 14 bases. Measured with immunoSEQ multiplex PCR; TCRdb has only the in-frame clones, and not every one. The sample lists roughly 45,000 clones; approximately 70% were seen once.

The source was PBMCs, collected after 24 months of ibrutinib treatment. The chain employs TRBV30 and TRBJ1-2; D gene uncertain. This TCR was recovered from a human donor with chronic lymphocytic leukemia. The CDR3 region has the DNA TGTGCCTGGAGTGAAGGCCAAGGTTACGGCTACACCTTC. Amino acid sequence: CAWSEGQGYGYTF.